This TCR beta chain was captured in a study of blood T cell repertoires in COVID-19. The ends were cut back, 3 bases at V and 6 bases at J, with 9 bases in the middle. Germline CDR1 and CDR2: DFQATT and SNEGSKA (reference sequence). The CDR3 runs 12 residues. Method: immunoSEQ multiplex PCR; TCRdb's copy keeps in-frame clones and lacks some. The data hold 220,000 or so clones, with 92% observed a single time. The sample consisted of peripheral blood. This chain uses TRBV20-1 with TRBJ1-5; no clear D gene. This TCR came from a man aged 55-75 years with COVID-19, enrolled during active disease. The CDR3 here is CSASDGSQPQHF. CDR3 sequence (DNA): TGCAGTGCTAGTGACGGGAGTCAGCCCCAGCATTTT.